A single sample gave rise to the 12 T cell receptor beta chains below, sequenced in a study of cytomegalovirus exposure and HLA in healthy donors. The study ran its PCR with 60 Vbeta and 13 Jbeta primers. Sequenced by immunoSEQ multiplex PCR; TCRdb stores in-frame clones only, minus some. The table has 100,000 to 150,000 clones, approximately 79% seen once. Input material: PBMCs. Source of these receptors: a man aged 25 to 45 in good health and CMV-seronegative.

The chain joins TRBV19 to TRBJ1-2; 7 bases are a match to TRBD1. CDR3 length equals 13 residues. Germline V gene lookup returns CDR1 LNHDA and CDR2 SQIVND (reference sequence). Losses at the gene ends were 5 bases for V and 2 bases for J; bases not matched to a gene: 2. This chain's CDR3 is CASSPQGNYGYTF. The CDR3 DNA reads as TGTGCCAGTAGTCCACAGGGGAACTATGGCTACACCTTC.

This clone was recorded a few times. V and J are TRBV7-2 and TRBJ2-5, with D perhaps TRBD2 (5 bases). CDR1 SGHTA and CDR2 FQGNSA come from the germline V gene. CDR3 length equals 14 residues. V dropped 2 bases and J dropped 6 bases, with 13 bases sitting between them. In nucleotides, the CDR3 is TGTGCCAGCAGCTTAAGTCTTGGAGGAAAGACCCAGTACTTC. Its protein is CASSLSLGGKTQYF.

This clone was observed a few times. The chain has TRBV18 and TRBJ2-7, with 12 bases that match TRBD1. This CDR3 region has 16 residues. Looked up from germline, CDR1 is KGHSH and CDR2 is LQKENI. V gave up 4 bases and J gave up 0 bases; unmatched junction bases: 4. The CDR3 sequence: CASSLGTGGFSYEQYF. The CDR3 DNA is TGTGCCAGCTCACTTGGGACAGGGGGCTTCTCCTACGAGCAGTACTTC.

This chain connects TRBV10-1 to TRBJ2-1; tentatively, D is TRBD1 (5 bases). This CDR3 contains 14 residues. Germline lookup yields CDR1 WNHNN and CDR2 SYGVQD (reference sequence). Trimming took 7 bases from V and 3 from J, leaving 13 bases between them. The CDR3 reads CASNSKGDYNEQFF. For the CDR3, the DNA is TGCGCCAGCAATTCGAAAGGGGACTACAATGAGCAGTTCTTC.

V is TRBV4-1 and J is TRBJ1-2; 7 positions match TRBD1. V dropped 1 base and J dropped 5; count of bases not matched to a gene: 4. The CDR3 sequence is 14 residues long. From germline, CDR1 is MGHRA and CDR2 YSYEKL. CDR3 region: CASSQGTGPYGYTF. For the CDR3, the DNA is TGCGCCAGCAGCCAAGGGACAGGACCTTATGGCTACACCTTC.

The J gene is TRBJ2-7, the V gene TRBV5-1; 10 bases are a match to TRBD1. The CDR3 spans 14 residues. V lost 3 bases, J lost 3 bases, and 3 bases stayed unmatched. Per the germline V gene, CDR1 is SGHRS and CDR2 is YFSETQ. The CDR3 region has the DNA TGCGCCAGCAGCTCGGACAGGGGGGTCTACGAGCAGTACTTC. This encodes CASSSDRGVYEQYF.

The V call is TRBV19, the J call TRBJ2-7, with 7 bases identical to TRBD1. Germline CDR1 and CDR2: LNHDA and SQIVND (reference sequence). The trim removed 5 bases at V and 3 bases at J, leaving 10 bases unmatched. This CDR3 spans 15 amino acids. The CDR3 DNA sequence: TGTGCCAGTAGTGTCCGGGACAGTAAAATCTACGAGCAGTACTTC. It is translated as CASSVRDSKIYEQYF.

V usage is TRBV25-1 and J usage is TRBJ2-5; D possibly corresponds to TRBD1 (7 bases). The CDR3 consists of 11 residues. In germline, CDR1 is MGHDK, CDR2 SYGVNS. Trimming pared 7 bases from V and 7 bases from J, leaving 10 bases between. The CDR3, as DNA: TGTGCCAGCACCCAGGGGGGGACCCAGTACTTC. It encodes CASTQGGTQYF.

J is TRBJ1-2 and V is TRBV7-2, with D unresolved. Germline CDR1 is SGHTA and CDR2 is FQGNSA. CDR3 length equals 15 residues. V dropped 5 bases and J dropped 4 bases, with 17 bases sitting between them. The CDR3 reads CASSLRPGAGYGYTF. The CDR3 region has the DNA TGTGCCAGCAGCCTCCGTCCCGGAGCGGGCTATGGCTACACCTTC.

This clone turned up a few times. The V call is TRBV6-5, the J call TRBJ2-2, with D tentatively TRBD1 (6 bases). Germline-derived CDR1 and CDR2 are MNHEY and SVGAGI. This CDR3 comprises 16 residues. V dropped 1 base and J dropped 4 bases, with 13 bases sitting between them. The DNA of the CDR3 is TGTGCCAGCAGTTACTTTGGTGGGGGCCCCACCGGGGAGCTGTTTTTT. Translated, it gives CASSYFGGGPTGELFF.

V is TRBV7-6 and J is TRBJ1-1; D might be TRBD1 (6 bases). The germline V and J ends were trimmed by 3 bases and 3 bases, with 14 bases remaining between them. In germline, CDR1 is SGHVS, CDR2 FNYEAQ. CDR3 length equals 15 residues. Here the CDR3 DNA reads TGTGCCAGCAGCTTGGGCCAGAGGGGGTACACTGAAGCTTTCTTT. This gives the protein CASSLGQRGYTEAFF.

The chain joins TRBV7-2 to TRBJ2-7; tentatively, D is TRBD1 (6 bases). The germline V gene encodes CDR1 SGHTA and CDR2 FQGNSA. Trimming stripped 5 bases from V and 4 bases from J, with 21 bases between. This CDR3 has 16 amino acids. The CDR3 DNA follows: TGTGCCAGCAGCCCGCGGTGGGGAAGGGGGTCTTACGAGCAGTACTTC. It is translated as CASSPRWGRGSYEQYF.